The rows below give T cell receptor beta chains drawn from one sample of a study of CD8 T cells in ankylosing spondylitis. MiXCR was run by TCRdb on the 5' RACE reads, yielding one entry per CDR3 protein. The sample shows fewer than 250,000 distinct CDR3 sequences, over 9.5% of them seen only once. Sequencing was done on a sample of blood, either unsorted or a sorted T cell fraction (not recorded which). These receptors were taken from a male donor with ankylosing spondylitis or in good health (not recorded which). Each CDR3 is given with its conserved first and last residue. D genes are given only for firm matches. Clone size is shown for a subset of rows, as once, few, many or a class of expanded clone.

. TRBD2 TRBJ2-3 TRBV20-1 CSAPGTSGGTDTQYF TGCAGTGCACCCGGGACTAGCGGGGGCACAGATACGCAGTATTTT
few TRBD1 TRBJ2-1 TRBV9 CASSPRGTGTGSYNEQFF TGTGCCAGCAGCCCCCGGGGGACAGGGACGGGCTCCTACAATGAGCAGTTCTTC
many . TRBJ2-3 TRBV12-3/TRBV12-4 CASSLAIHSTDTQYF TGTGCCAGCAGTTTAGCCATCCATAGCACAGATACGCAGTATTTT
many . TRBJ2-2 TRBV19 CASTTTYTGELFF TGTGCCAGTACCACGACCTACACCGGGGAGCTGTTTTTT
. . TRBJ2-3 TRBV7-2 CASSLAGLHTDTQYF TGTGCCAGCAGCTTAGCAGGTCTCCACACAGATACGCAGTATTTT
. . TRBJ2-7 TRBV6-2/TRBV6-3 CASRPVGGSYEQYF TGTGCCAGCAGACCCGTTGGCGGCTCCTACGAGCAGTACTTC
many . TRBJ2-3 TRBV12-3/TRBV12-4 CASSYPGPNTDTQYF TGTGCCAGCAGTTATCCGGGACCGAACACAGATACGCAGTATTTT
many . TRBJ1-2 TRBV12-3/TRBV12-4 CASSLAQAGRGYGYTF TGTGCCAGCAGTTTAGCGCAGGCAGGGAGAGGCTATGGCTACACCTTC
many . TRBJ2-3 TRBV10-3 CAISETRADTQYF TGTGCCATCAGTGAGACCAGGGCAGATACGCAGTATTTT
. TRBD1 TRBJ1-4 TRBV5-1 CASSKGQGGEKLFF TGCGCCAGCAGCAAGGGACAGGGTGGGGAAAAACTGTTTTTT
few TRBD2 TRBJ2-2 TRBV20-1 CSAREAGGRTGELFF TGCAGTGCTAGAGAAGCGGGGGGGCGTACCGGGGAGCTGTTTTTT
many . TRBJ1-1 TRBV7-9 CASSFGVGYTEAFF TGTGCCAGCAGCTTCGGGGTGGGGTACACTGAAGCTTTCTTT
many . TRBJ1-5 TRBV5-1 CARVGMMGQPQHF TGCGCCAGAGTGGGGATGATGGGCCAGCCCCAGCATTTT
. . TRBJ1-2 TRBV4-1 CASSQDWEIYGYTF TGCGCCAGCAGCCAAGATTGGGAAATCTATGGCTACACCTTC
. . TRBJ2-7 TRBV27 CASSLSGQGRKYF TGTGCCAGCTCGCTCTCCGGGCAGGGGCGGAAGTACTTC
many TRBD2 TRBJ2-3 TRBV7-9 CASSFTSGDTDTQYF TGTGCCAGCAGCTTTACTAGCGGAGACACAGATACGCAGTATTTT
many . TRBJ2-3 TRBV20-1 CSAIPAERSTDTQYF TGCAGTGCCATCCCAGCGGAACGAAGCACAGATACGCAGTATTTT
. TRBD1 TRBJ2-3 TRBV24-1 CATSDSGQGPFLIDTQYF TGTGCCACCAGTGACTCTGGACAGGGGCCGTTTCTTATAGATACGCAGTATTTT
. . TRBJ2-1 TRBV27 CASSSMGLDNEQFF TGTGCCAGCAGTTCAATGGGCCTGGACAATGAGCAGTTCTTC
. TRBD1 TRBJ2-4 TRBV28 CASSSLGQGSVDIQYF TGTGCCAGCAGTAGTCTGGGACAGGGTAGCGTGGACATTCAGTACTTC
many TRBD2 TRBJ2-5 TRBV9 CASSRGISGGAYETQYF TGTGCCAGCAGCAGGGGCATTAGCGGGGGGGCCTACGAGACCCAGTACTTC
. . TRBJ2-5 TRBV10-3 CAISERGGSGETQYF TGTGCCATCAGTGAGAGGGGGGGCTCGGGAGAGACCCAGTACTTC
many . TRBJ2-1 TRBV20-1 CSIYWGDEQFF TGCAGTATCTATTGGGGCGATGAGCAGTTCTTC
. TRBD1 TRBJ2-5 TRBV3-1 CASSRGQGTKETQYF TGTGCCAGCAGCCGCGGACAGGGAACGAAAGAGACCCAGTACTTC
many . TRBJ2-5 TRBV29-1 CSVVETPRGTQYF TGCAGCGTTGTAGAGACACCAAGAGGGACCCAGTACTTC
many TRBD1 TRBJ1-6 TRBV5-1 CASSSGQEGLPLHF TGCGCCAGCAGCTCCGGACAGGAGGGCTTACCCCTCCACTTT